This TCR beta chain was recorded in a study of control samples from healthy donors and cancer patients. V was cut by 4 bases and J by 4 bases, with 13 bases left in between. The CDR3 loop spans 14 amino acids. Per germline, CDR1 LGHDT and CDR2 YNNKEL (reference sequence). Produced via immunoSEQ multiplex PCR; TCRdb's table is partial and in-frame only. This table holds roughly 60,000 clones, around 95% found once. The clonotype was recovered from a man between 25 and 39 years old in good health. This chain connects TRBV3-1 (or the pseudogene TRBV3-2) to TRBJ1-1, with a possible D match to TRBD1 (6 bases). Sequenced: blood. This chain's CDR3 is CASSLQGTGTEAFF. CDR3 DNA: TGTGCCAGCAGCCTACAGGGTACGGGCACTGAAGCTTTCTTT.